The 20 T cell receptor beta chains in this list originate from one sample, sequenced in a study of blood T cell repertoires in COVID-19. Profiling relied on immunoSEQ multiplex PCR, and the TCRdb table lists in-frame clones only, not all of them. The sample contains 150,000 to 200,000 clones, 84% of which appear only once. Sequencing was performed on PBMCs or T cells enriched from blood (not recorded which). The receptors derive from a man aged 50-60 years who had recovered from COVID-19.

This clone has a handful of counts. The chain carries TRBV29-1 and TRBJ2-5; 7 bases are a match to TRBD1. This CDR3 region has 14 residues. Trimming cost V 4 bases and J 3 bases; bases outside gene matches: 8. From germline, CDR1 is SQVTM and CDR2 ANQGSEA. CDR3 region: CSVVPGTVKETQYF. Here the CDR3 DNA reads TGCAGCGTTGTCCCCGGGACAGTTAAAGAGACCCAGTACTTC.

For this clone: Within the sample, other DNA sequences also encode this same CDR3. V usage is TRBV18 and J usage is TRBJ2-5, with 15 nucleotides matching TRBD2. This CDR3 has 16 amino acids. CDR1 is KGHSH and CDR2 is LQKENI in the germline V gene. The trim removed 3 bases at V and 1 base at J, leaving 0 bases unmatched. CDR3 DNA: TGTGCCAGCTCACCGGGACTAGCGGGGGGCCAAGAGACCCAGTACTTC. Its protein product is CASSPGLAGGQETQYF.

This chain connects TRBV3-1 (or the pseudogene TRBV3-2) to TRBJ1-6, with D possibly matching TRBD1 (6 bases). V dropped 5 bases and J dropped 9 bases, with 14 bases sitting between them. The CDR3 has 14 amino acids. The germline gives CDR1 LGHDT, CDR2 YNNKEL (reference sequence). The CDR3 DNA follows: TGTGCCAGCAGCTACGCCAGGGGAGTTTCACCCCTCCACTTT. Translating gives CASSYARGVSPLHF.

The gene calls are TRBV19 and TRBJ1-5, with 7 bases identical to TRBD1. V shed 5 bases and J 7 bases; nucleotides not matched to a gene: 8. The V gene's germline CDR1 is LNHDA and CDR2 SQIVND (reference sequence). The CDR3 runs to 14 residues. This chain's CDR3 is CASSLTGSGQPQHF. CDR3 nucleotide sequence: TGTGCCAGTAGTTTGACAGGGTCGGGGCAGCCCCAGCATTTT. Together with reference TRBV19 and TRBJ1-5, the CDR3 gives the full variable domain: DGGITQSPKYLFRKEGQNVTLSCEQNLNHDAMYWYRQDPGQGLRLIYYSQIVNDFQKGDIAEGYSVSREKKESFPLTVTSAQKNPTAFYLCASSLTGSGQPQHFGDGTRLSIL.

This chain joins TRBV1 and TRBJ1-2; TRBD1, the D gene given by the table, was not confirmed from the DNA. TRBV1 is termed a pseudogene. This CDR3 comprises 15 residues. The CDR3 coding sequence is TGCACCAGCAGCCAAACCGGACAGGCGAACTATGGCTACACCTTC. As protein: CTSSQTGQANYGYTF.

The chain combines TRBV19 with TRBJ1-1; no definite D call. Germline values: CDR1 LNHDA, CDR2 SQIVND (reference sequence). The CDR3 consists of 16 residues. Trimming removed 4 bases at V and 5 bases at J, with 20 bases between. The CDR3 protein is CASSRTLRGPGTEAFF. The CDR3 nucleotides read TGTGCCAGTAGTAGAACCCTACGGGGTCCGGGGACTGAAGCTTTCTTT.

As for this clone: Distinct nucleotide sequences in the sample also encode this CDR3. CDR3 region: CASSPGGLNTEAFF. In DNA, the CDR3 is TGTGCCAGCAGCCCAGGAGGACTGAACACTGAAGCTTTCTTT. This rearrangement joins TRBV3-1 (or the pseudogene TRBV3-2) to TRBJ1-1, with D hard to call. The germline gives CDR1 LGHDT, CDR2 YNNKEL (reference sequence). Trimming took 4 bases from V and 0 from J, leaving 9 bases between them. The CDR3 contains 14 residues.

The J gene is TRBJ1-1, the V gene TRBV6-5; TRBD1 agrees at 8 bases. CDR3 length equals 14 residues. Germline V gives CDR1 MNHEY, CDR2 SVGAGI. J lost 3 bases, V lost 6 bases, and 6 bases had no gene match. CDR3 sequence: CASSPDRAHTEAFF. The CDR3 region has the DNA TGTGCCAGCAGCCCGGACAGGGCGCACACTGAAGCTTTCTTT.

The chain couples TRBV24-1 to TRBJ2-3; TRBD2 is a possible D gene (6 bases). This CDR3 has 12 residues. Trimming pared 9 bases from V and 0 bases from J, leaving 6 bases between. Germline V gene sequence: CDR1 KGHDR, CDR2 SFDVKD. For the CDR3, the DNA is TGTGCCACCCGGGGGAGCACAGATACGCAGTATTTT. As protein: CATRGSTDTQYF.

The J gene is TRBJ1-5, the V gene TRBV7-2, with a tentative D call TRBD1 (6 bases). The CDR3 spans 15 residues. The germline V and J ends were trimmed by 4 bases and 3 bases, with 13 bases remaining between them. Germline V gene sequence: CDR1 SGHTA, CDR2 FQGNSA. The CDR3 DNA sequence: TGTGCCAGCAGCTCCTCTTGGACAGTCAATCAGCCCCAGCATTTT. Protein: CASSSSWTVNQPQHF.

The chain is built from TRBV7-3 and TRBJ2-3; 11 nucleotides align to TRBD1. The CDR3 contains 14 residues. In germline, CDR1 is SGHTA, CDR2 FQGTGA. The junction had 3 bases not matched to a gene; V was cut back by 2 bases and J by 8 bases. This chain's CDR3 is CASSLGQGARTQYF. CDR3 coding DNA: TGTGCCAGCAGCTTAGGACAGGGGGCCCGTACGCAGTATTTT.

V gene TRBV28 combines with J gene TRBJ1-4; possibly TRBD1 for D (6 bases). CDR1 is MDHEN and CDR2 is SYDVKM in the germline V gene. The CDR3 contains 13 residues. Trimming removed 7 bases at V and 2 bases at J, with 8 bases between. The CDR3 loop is CASIGQTNEKLFF. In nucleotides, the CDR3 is TGTGCCAGCATTGGACAGACTAATGAAAAACTGTTTTTT.

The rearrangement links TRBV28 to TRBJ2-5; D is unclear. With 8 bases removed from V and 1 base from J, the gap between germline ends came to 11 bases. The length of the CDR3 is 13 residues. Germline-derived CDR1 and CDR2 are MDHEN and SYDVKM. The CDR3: CASGTQLQETQYF. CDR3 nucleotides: TGTGCCAGCGGAACACAGCTCCAAGAGACCCAGTACTTC.

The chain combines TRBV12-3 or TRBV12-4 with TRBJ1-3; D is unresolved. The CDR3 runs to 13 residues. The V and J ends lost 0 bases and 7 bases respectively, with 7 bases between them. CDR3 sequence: CASSLARRNTIYF. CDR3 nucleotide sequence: TGTGCCAGCAGTTTAGCCAGGAGGAACACCATATATTTT.

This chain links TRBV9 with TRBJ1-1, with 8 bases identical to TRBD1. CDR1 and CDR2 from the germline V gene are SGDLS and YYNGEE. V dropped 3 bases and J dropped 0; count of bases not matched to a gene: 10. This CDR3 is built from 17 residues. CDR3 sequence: CASSGNQGAFMNTEAFF. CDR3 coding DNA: TGTGCCAGCAGCGGGAACCAGGGGGCTTTTATGAACACTGAAGCTTTCTTT.

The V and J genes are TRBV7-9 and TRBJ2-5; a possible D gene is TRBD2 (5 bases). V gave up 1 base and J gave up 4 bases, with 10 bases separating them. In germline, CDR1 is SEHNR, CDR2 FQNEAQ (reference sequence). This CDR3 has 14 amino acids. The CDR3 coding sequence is TGTGCCAGCAGCTTAGGCGGTAGCGCAGAGACCCAGTACTTC. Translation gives CASSLGGSAETQYF.

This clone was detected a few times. CDR3 coding DNA: TGTGCCAGCTCACAGGCCGGAGGGCTGGGAAACTATGGCTACACCTTC. Protein: CASSQAGGLGNYGYTF. This chain links TRBV18 with TRBJ1-2; the D is unclear. Looked up from germline, CDR1 is KGHSH and CDR2 is LQKENI. Trimming pared 4 bases from V and 2 bases from J, leaving 17 bases between. The CDR3 contains 16 residues.

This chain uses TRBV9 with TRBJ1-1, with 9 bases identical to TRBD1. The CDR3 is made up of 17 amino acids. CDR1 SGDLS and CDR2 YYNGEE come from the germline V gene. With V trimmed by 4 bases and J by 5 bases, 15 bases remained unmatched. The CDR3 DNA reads TGTGCCAGCAGCAAAGCCCCCGGGACAGGGAGGACGACTGAAGCTTTCTTT. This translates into CASSKAPGTGRTTEAFF.

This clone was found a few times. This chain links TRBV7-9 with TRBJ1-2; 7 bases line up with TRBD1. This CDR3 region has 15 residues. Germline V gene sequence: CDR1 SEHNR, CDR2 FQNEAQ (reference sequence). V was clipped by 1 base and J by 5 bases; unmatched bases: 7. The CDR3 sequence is CASSLVRVRGYGYTF. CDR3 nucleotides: TGTGCCAGCAGCTTAGTACGGGTCAGGGGGTATGGCTACACCTTC. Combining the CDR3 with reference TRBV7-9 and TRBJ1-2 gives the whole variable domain DTGVSQNPRHKITKRGQNVTFRCDPISEHNRLYWYRQTLGQGPEFLTYFQNEAQLEKSRLLSDRFSAERPKGSFSTLEIQRTEQGDSAMYLCASSLVRVRGYGYTFGSGTRLTVV.

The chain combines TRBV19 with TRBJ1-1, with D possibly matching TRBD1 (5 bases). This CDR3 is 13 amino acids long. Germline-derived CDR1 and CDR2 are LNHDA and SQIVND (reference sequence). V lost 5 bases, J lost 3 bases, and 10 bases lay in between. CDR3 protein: CASSLIQDTEAFF. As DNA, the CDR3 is TGTGCCAGTAGTTTGATACAGGACACTGAAGCTTTCTTT.